Listed below are T cell receptor beta chains from one sample, sequenced in a study of T cells after yellow fever vaccination. TCRdb ran MiXCR on the 5' RACE reads and lists one entry per CDR3 protein. The sample includes a few hundred thousand distinct CDR3 sequences, roughly 4.3% of them seen just once. Sequencing used PBMCs, obtained 5 days after the yellow fever booster vaccination. The receptor source for this set is a man aged 18 to 29 who received the YFV17D yellow fever vaccine. Each CDR3 is given with its conserved first and last residue. The D gene is left open where the match is weak. Where a row states a size, it is once, few, many or the class of an expanded clone; other rows omit it.

>TRBV10-2|-|TRBJ2-6|-
TGCGCCAGCAGGGAGGTCTCTGGGGCCAACGTCCTGACTTTC
CASREVSGANVLTF
>TRBV10-2|-|TRBJ2-1|many
TGCGCCAGCAGTGATTTAAGGAATGAGCAGTTCTTC
CASSDLRNEQFF
>TRBV12-3/TRBV12-4|-|TRBJ2-5|-
TGTGCCAGCAGTTTAGAAGGAGACCTCGGGAACCAAGAGACCCAGTACTTC
CASSLEGDLGNQETQYF
>TRBV7-9|-|TRBJ2-5|many
TGTGCCAGCAGCTTAGTACCAGAACAAGAGACCCAGTACTTC
CASSLVPEQETQYF
>TRBV6-6|TRBD1|TRBJ2-7|many
TGTGCCAGCACCCAGGGGGCCCACGAGCAGTACTTC
CASTQGAHEQYF
>TRBV5-4|-|TRBJ1-3|-
TGTGCCAGCAGCTCCGAAGAAGGAAACACCATATATTTT
CASSSEEGNTIYF
>TRBV5-5|-|TRBJ1-5|few
TGTGCCAGCAACCCCGGAGGCAATCAGCCCCAGCATTTT
CASNPGGNQPQHF
>TRBV6-5|-|TRBJ1-4|-
TGTGCCAGCAGACTAGGCCGGACTGGGATTAGGGAAAAACTGTTTTTT
CASRLGRTGIREKLFF
>TRBV5-4|-|TRBJ2-4|few
TGTGCCAGCAGCCCGGGTGGGGGGGCCAAAAACATTCAGTACTTC
CASSPGGGAKNIQYF
>TRBV5-6|TRBD1|TRBJ1-1|many
TGTGCCAGCAGCTTGGGGGGGACAGGGGGAAGAACTGAAGCTTTCTTT
CASSLGGTGGRTEAFF
>TRBV6-2/TRBV6-3|-|TRBJ2-1|-
TGTGCCAGCATGAAGAACACAGGGTACAATGAGCAGTTCTTC
CASMKNTGYNEQFF
>TRBV21-1|-|TRBJ1-1|few
TGTGCCAGCAGCACAGGGGCAGAAGCGAAACGGCGTACGAGCACTGAAGCTTTCTTT
CASSTGAEAKRRTSTEAFF
>TRBV7-9|-|TRBJ2-5|-
TGTGCCAGCGGGGGCCAAGAGACCCAGTACTTC
CASGGQETQYF
>TRBV7-9|-|TRBJ1-1|many
TGTGCCAGCAGCTCAAGGTTCGGCATGAACACTGAAGCTTTCTTT
CASSSRFGMNTEAFF
>TRBV7-2|-|TRBJ1-2|many
TGTGCCAGCAGCTTAGGTCTCAGTCCGTCTTCATGGGGCTACACCTTC
CASSLGLSPSSWGYTF
>TRBV4-1|-|TRBJ2-2|few
TGCGCCAGCAGCGTTGAGTGGGGCAACACCGGGGAGCTGTTTTTT
CASSVEWGNTGELFF
>TRBV5-4|-|TRBJ2-6|few
TGTGCCAGCAGCTTGTTCGGGGTGATGGGGGCCAACGTCCTGACTTTC
CASSLFGVMGANVLTF
>TRBV20-1|TRBD2|TRBJ2-1|-
TGCAGTGCTTTTAGCGGGGACGACAATGAGCAGTTCTTC
CSAFSGDDNEQFF
>TRBV6-2/TRBV6-3|-|TRBJ1-5|-
TGTGCCAGCAGTTTTATTATCGGGGCAGTCAATCAGCCCCAGCATTTT
CASSFIIGAVNQPQHF
>TRBV9|-|TRBJ2-3|few
TGTGCCAGCAGCGGGACTGCTAGTTGGGATACGCAGTATTTT
CASSGTASWDTQYF
>TRBV7-3|-|TRBJ2-2|many
TGTGCCAGCAGCTTACCCCCGGCGAGGGAGCTGTTTTTT
CASSLPPARELFF
>TRBV2|-|TRBJ1-5|-
TGTGCCAGCACGGACGGACGCAATCAGCCCCAGCATTTT
CASTDGRNQPQHF
>TRBV20-1|TRBD2|TRBJ2-3|many
TGCAGTGCCAGACTAGCGGGGGCCTATCCCACAGATACGCAGTATTTT
CSARLAGAYPTDTQYF
>TRBV6-5|-|TRBJ2-6|-
TGTGCCAGCAGTTATCGGGGGAACTCTGGGGCCAACGTCCTGACTTTC
CASSYRGNSGANVLTF
>TRBV25-1|-|TRBJ1-2|few
TGTGCCAGCAGGCTGGACACGAACTATGGCTACACCTTC
CASRLDTNYGYTF
>TRBV6-6|-|TRBJ1-1|many
TGTGCCAGCTCGGGGGCCCGGGGCACTGAAGCTTTCTTT
CASSGARGTEAFF
>TRBV10-2|TRBD1|TRBJ1-1|few
TGCGCCAGCAGCCCCCGACAGGGGATTAACACTGAAGCTTTCTTT
CASSPRQGINTEAFF
>TRBV5-5|TRBD1|TRBJ1-2|-
TGTGCCAGCAGCTTGTGGGGGCTCGGGACAGGGGATGGTGGCTACACCTTC
CASSLWGLGTGDGGYTF
>TRBV6-1|-|TRBJ1-1|many
TGTGCCAGCAGTGCGAGACAGGCCGACACTGAAGCTTTCTTT
CASSARQADTEAFF
>TRBV4-3|TRBD1|TRBJ1-1|many
TGCGCCAGCAGCCAGCAGGGGGACACTGAAGCTTTCTTT
CASSQQGDTEAFF
>TRBV9|-|TRBJ2-2|few
TGTGCCAGCAGCGTAGGGGGCAGAAACACCGGGGAGCTGTTTTTT
CASSVGGRNTGELFF
>TRBV11-3|-|TRBJ2-5|-
TGTGCCAGCAGCTTAGGGGCTTACGAGACCCAGTACTTC
CASSLGAYETQYF
>TRBV7-6|TRBD2|TRBJ2-3|-
TGTGCCAGCAGCCTAGCGGGGGGCCAATTAGATACGCAGTATTTT
CASSLAGGQLDTQYF
>TRBV12-5|-|TRBJ2-1|-
TGTGCTAGTGGCCCCGGGACCAAAACTTACAATGAGCAGTTCTTC
CASGPGTKTYNEQFF
>TRBV7-8|TRBD1|TRBJ2-7|many
TGTGCCAGCAGCTCAGAGAACGGGACAGGGGTTTACGAGCAGTACTTC
CASSSENGTGVYEQYF
>TRBV21-1|-|TRBJ1-1|-
TGTGCCAGCAGCAAGGTCGAAGGGGACACTGAAGCTTTCTTT
CASSKVEGDTEAFF
>TRBV5-1|-|TRBJ2-7|-
TGCGCCAGCAGCTTGACTCGGGCAGGAGCGCTCCTAAAGTACTTC
CASSLTRAGALLKYF
>TRBV6-2/TRBV6-3|-|TRBJ2-1|few
TGTGCCAGCAGTAGTGACATCTCCTACAATGAGCAGTTCTTC
CASSSDISYNEQFF
>TRBV7-2|-|TRBJ1-5|few
TGTGCCAGCAGCAAAGCGGGAGGGGATAGGTCTCAGCCCCAGCATTTT
CASSKAGGDRSQPQHF
>TRBV12-5|TRBD2|TRBJ2-3|few
TGTGCTAGTGGCCTCGGGGGGTACACAGATACGCAGTATTTT
CASGLGGYTDTQYF
>TRBV6-2/TRBV6-3|TRBD2|TRBJ2-2|-
TGTGCCAGCCGATTGCGGGGGGCCGACACCGGGGAGCTGTTT
CASRLRGADTGELF
>TRBV9|TRBD2|TRBJ2-1|-
TGTGCCAGCGCCCGGAGCGGGGTATCCTACAATGAGCAGTTCTTC
CASARSGVSYNEQFF
>TRBV7-2|TRBD1|TRBJ2-1|-
TGTGCCAGCAATAGACAGGGGACTCTCAATGAGCAGTTCTTC
CASNRQGTLNEQFF
>TRBV6-2/TRBV6-3|-|TRBJ1-1|many
TGTGCCAGCAGTTTCTGGGACTCGAACACTGAAGCTTTCTTT
CASSFWDSNTEAFF
>TRBV7-2|-|TRBJ2-2|few
TGTGCCAGCAGCTTTTTGTTGGGCCCCGGGGAGCTGTTTTTT
CASSFLLGPGELFF
>TRBV11-2|-|TRBJ2-5|-
TGTGCCAGCAGCCGATTCGGGACTGTTCAAGAGACCCAGTACTTC
CASSRFGTVQETQYF
>TRBV6-1|-|TRBJ2-7|few
TGTGCCAGCAGTGAACGTCCTTACGAGCAGTACTTC
CASSERPYEQYF
>TRBV2|-|TRBJ2-3|-
TGTGCCAGCAGACACCGGGACGGGTACACAGATACGCAGTATTTT
CASRHRDGYTDTQYF